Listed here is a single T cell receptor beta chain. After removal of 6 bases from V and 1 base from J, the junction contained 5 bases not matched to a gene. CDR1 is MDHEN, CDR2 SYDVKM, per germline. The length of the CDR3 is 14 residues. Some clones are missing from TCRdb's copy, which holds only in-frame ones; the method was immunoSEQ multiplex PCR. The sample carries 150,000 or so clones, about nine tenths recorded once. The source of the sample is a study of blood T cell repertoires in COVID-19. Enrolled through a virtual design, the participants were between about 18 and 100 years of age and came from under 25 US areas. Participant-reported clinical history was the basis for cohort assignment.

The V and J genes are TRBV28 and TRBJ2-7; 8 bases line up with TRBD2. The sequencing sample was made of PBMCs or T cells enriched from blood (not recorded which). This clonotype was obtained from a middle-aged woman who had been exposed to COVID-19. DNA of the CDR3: TGTGCCAGCAGGCCTGGGACTAGTTCCTACGAGCAGTACTTC. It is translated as CASRPGTSSYEQYF.